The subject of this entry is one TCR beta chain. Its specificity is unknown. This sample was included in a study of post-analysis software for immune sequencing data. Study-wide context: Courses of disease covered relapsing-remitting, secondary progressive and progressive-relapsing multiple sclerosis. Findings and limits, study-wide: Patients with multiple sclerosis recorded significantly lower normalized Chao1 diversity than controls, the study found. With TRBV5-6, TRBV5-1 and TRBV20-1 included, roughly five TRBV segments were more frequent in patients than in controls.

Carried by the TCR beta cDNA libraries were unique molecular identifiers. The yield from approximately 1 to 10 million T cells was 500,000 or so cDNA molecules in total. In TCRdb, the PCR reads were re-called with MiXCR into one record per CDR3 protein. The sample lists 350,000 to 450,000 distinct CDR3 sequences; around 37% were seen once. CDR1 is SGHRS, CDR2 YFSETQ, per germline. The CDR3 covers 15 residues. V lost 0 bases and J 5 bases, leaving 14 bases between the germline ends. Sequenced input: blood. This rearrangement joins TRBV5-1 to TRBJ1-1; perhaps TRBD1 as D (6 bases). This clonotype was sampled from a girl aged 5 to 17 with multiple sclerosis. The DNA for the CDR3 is TGCGCCAGCAGCTTGGTGGGGGGCGAGGAGACTGAAGCTTTCTTT. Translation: CASSLVGGEETEAFF.